The 15 T cell receptor beta chains below all came from one sample that was sequenced in a study of blood T cell repertoires in COVID-19. Using immunoSEQ multiplex PCR, the repertoire was profiled, and TCRdb retains in-frame clones only, with some absent. The table shows 150,000 to 200,000 clones, with roughly 84% occurring only once. Sequencing used PBMCs or T cells enriched from blood (not recorded which). The receptor source for this set is a man aged 55-75 years who had recovered from COVID-19.

This chain joins TRBV28 and TRBJ1-2, with 7 bases that match TRBD1. V was pared by 6 bases and J by 1 base, with 17 bases of the junction left unmatched. The CDR3 runs to 18 residues. Germline-derived CDR1 and CDR2 are MDHEN and SYDVKM. Here the CDR3 reads CASRSRRTGNSINYGYTF. DNA of the CDR3: TGTGCCAGCAGGTCTAGGAGGACAGGAAACAGTATTAACTATGGCTACACCTTC.

The J gene is TRBJ2-5, the V gene TRBV13, with D maybe TRBD1 (6 bases). Between the trimmed V and J ends, which lost 5 bases and 1 base, there was a span of 14 bases. The V gene's germline CDR1 is PRHDT and CDR2 FYEKMQ (reference sequence). This CDR3 comprises 15 residues. For the CDR3, the DNA is TGTGCCAGCAGCCCTCAACGGACAGCCCAAGAGACCCAGTACTTC. Its protein product is CASSPQRTAQETQYF.

This sequence joins TRBV7-6 and TRBJ2-1, with D unresolved. The CDR3 is made up of 14 amino acids. Germline V CDR1 and CDR2: SGHVS, FNYEAQ. The V and J ends lost 1 base and 4 bases respectively, with 8 bases between them. The CDR3 sequence: CASSLEQKYNEQFF. CDR3 coding DNA: TGTGCCAGCAGCTTAGAACAGAAATACAATGAGCAGTTCTTC.

The chain combines TRBV24-1 with TRBJ2-7, with 9 bases identical to TRBD1. J was trimmed by 5 bases and V by 3 bases; bases with no gene match: 7. CDR1 and CDR2 from the germline V gene are KGHDR and SFDVKD. The CDR3 contains 15 residues. The CDR3 coding sequence is TGTGCCACCAGTGATGCGGGACAGGGTACCGACGAGCAGTACTTC. Translating gives CATSDAGQGTDEQYF.

The chain is built from TRBV6-5 and TRBJ2-5, with D possibly being TRBD1 (6 bases). The CDR3 has 12 amino acids. Trimming stripped 2 bases from V and 10 bases from J, with 11 bases between. Germline values: CDR1 MNHEY, CDR2 SVGAGI. The CDR3 region has the DNA TGTGCCAGCAGTTACCCCGAGGGGGACCAGTACTTC. Its protein is CASSYPEGDQYF.

This chain uses TRBV19 with TRBJ2-5; 7 bases match TRBD2. V dropped 1 base and J dropped 4; count of bases not matched to a gene: 9. From germline, CDR1 is LNHDA and CDR2 SQIVND (reference sequence). The CDR3 sequence is 16 residues long. CDR3 loop: CASSIAAGGSGETQYF. DNA for the CDR3: TGTGCCAGTAGTATAGCGGCCGGCGGGAGTGGAGAGACCCAGTACTTC.

The CDR3 bases are TGTGCCAGCAGCCCCCGGACTAGCGGGGACTACAATGAGCAGTTCTTC. Encoded protein: CASSPRTSGDYNEQFF. The chain has TRBV5-6 and TRBJ2-1; 12 bases are a match to TRBD2. CDR3 length equals 16 residues. In germline, CDR1 is SGHDT, CDR2 YYEEEE. Losses at the gene ends were 4 bases for V and 3 bases for J; bases not matched to a gene: 5.

This clone was detected only once. This sequence joins TRBV11-3 and TRBJ2-5; 15 nucleotides line up with TRBD2. The CDR3 sequence is 17 residues long. Trimming cost V 5 bases and J 5 bases; bases outside gene matches: 9. Germline V CDR1 and CDR2: SGHNT, YENEEA. For the CDR3, the DNA is TGTGCCAGCAGCCCCGGGACTAGCGGGAGGACGGCGGAGACCCAGTACTTC. Its translation is CASSPGTSGRTAETQYF.

The sample holds a few counts of this clone. V is TRBV21-1 and J is TRBJ1-2; TRBD1, the table's D call, was not compared with the DNA. TRBV21-1 is flagged as a pseudogene. The CDR3 runs to 12 residues. CDR3 in amino acids: CASSNDSRGYTF. As DNA, the CDR3 is TGTGCCAGCAGCAATGACAGTCGTGGCTACACCTTC.

J is TRBJ2-7 and V is TRBV21-1; no DNA check was done on the table's D call, TRBD1. TRBV21-1 is a pseudogene locus. The CDR3 has 15 residues. In DNA form, the CDR3 reads TGTGCCAGCAGCCCCCCGGGACAGGATACCTACGAGCAGTACTTC. It translates to CASSPPGQDTYEQYF.

The rearrangement joins TRBV28 to TRBJ1-5, with 8 bases matching TRBD1. The CDR3 consists of 13 residues. Unmatched junction bases numbered 2, after V lost 9 bases and J lost 1 base. Germline CDR1 reads MDHEN; CDR2 reads SYDVKM. The CDR3 is CASRQGSNQPQHF. The DNA for the CDR3 is TGTGCCAGTCGACAGGGGAGCAATCAGCCCCAGCATTTT. Full variable domain (outside the CDR3, taken from reference TRBV28 and TRBJ1-5): DVKVTQSSRYLVKRTGEKVFLECVQDMDHENMFWYRQDPGLGLRLIYFSYDVKMKEKGDIPEGYSVSREKKERFSLILESASTNQTSMYLCASRQGSNQPQHFGDGTRLSIL.

V gene TRBV20-1 combines with J gene TRBJ1-5, with 11 bases lining up with TRBD1. The CDR3 extends over 14 amino acids. J was trimmed by 6 bases and V by 3 bases; bases with no gene match: 4. Germline CDR1 reads DFQATT; CDR2 reads SNEGSKA (reference sequence). CDR3 sequence reads: CSASRTGGGQPQHF. CDR3 DNA sequence: TGCAGTGCTAGTCGGACAGGGGGCGGTCAGCCCCAGCATTTT.

This rearrangement joins TRBV14 to TRBJ2-3; unclear D gene. Between the trimmed V and J ends, which lost 2 bases and 0 bases, there was a span of 9 bases. The CDR3 spans 15 residues. Per germline, CDR1 SGHDN and CDR2 FVKESK. The CDR3 region is CASSQQRASTDTQYF. The DNA for the CDR3 is TGTGCCAGCAGCCAACAGCGAGCAAGCACAGATACGCAGTATTTT.

The chain employs TRBV28 and TRBJ1-2; D gene ambiguous. This CDR3 is 13 amino acids long. Trimming cost V 4 bases and J 8 bases, with 14 bases left between them. Germline V CDR1 and CDR2: MDHEN, SYDVKM. CDR3 region: CASSSQPSQGYTF. Here the CDR3 DNA reads TGTGCCAGCAGTTCACAACCTTCCCAGGGCTACACCTTC.

This clone was counted only a few times. This chain connects TRBV19 to TRBJ1-6; 9 positions agree with TRBD1. Germline CDR1 LNHDA, CDR2 SQIVND (reference sequence). J lost 7 bases, V lost 3 bases, and 16 bases had no gene match. CDR3 length: 19 residues. The CDR3: CASSMIAGRRQGGNSPLHF. CDR3 DNA: TGTGCCAGTAGTATGATTGCTGGCCGACGACAGGGGGGGAATTCACCCCTCCACTTT.